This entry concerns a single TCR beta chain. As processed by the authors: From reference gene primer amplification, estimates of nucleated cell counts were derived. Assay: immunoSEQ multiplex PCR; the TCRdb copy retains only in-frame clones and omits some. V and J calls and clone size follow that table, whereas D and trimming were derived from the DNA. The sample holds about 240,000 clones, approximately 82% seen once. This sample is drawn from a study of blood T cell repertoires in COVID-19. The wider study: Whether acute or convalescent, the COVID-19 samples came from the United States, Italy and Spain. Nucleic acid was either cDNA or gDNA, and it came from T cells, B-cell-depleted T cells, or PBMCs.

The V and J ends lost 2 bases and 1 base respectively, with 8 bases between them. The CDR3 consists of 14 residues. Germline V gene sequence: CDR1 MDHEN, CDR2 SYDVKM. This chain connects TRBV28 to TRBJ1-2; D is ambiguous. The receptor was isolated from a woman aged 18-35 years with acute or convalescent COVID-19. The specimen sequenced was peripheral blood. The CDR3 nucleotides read TGTGCCAGCAGTTTAGTAGGCGGTAACTATGGCTACACCTTC. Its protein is CASSLVGGNYGYTF.